These 21 T cell receptor beta chains were all obtained from the same sample, sequenced in a study of blood T cell repertoires in COVID-19. Clones were read by immunoSEQ multiplex PCR, and TCRdb kept only the in-frame ones, dropping some. The table has 270,000 or so clones, over 70% seen once; the top ten hold 8% to 9.5%. Sample: peripheral blood. The receptors were sampled from a human donor in a cohort sampled during active COVID-19.

Here the CDR3 reads CATWGGSGANVLTF. The CDR3 coding sequence is TGTGCCACGTGGGGGGGGTCTGGGGCCAACGTCCTGACTTTC. This sequence joins TRBV19 and TRBJ2-6; 7 bases line up with TRBD2. The CDR3 spans 14 residues. The J segment lost 1 base and the V segment lost 10 bases, leaving 4 bases of the junction unmatched. Germline CDR1 reads LNHDA; CDR2 reads SQIVND (reference sequence).

The chain uses TRBV4-3 and TRBJ1-4; D unclear. V shed 0 bases and J shed 5 bases, with 13 bases lying between them. The CDR3 covers 16 residues. Germline V gene data show CDR1 as LGHNA and CDR2 as YSLEER. CDR3 loop: CASSQDLGSHNEKLFF. The CDR3 DNA is TGCGCCAGCAGCCAAGATTTGGGCAGCCACAATGAAAAACTGTTTTTT.

The rearrangement links TRBV4-1 to TRBJ2-5, with D maybe TRBD2 (6 bases). With 3 bases removed from V and 4 bases from J, the gap between germline ends came to 18 bases. Looked up from germline, CDR1 is MGHRA and CDR2 is YSYEKL. The CDR3 contains 16 residues. CDR3: CASSQADREWGETQYF. In DNA, the CDR3 is TGCGCCAGCAGCCAGGCTGACCGGGAGTGGGGAGAGACCCAGTACTTC.

The rearrangement joins TRBV2 to TRBJ2-5, with D possibly matching TRBD1 (8 bases). This CDR3 has 12 residues. Deletions cut 2 bases from V and 12 bases from J, with 13 bases between. The germline CDR1 and CDR2 sequences are SNHLY and FYNNEI. CDR3 in amino acids: CASSETGGQEYF. In DNA, the CDR3 is TGTGCCAGCAGTGAAACGGGGGGACAGGAGTACTTC.

The chain links TRBV5-1 to TRBJ1-5, with D perhaps TRBD1 (6 bases). Germline V gene lookup returns CDR1 SGHRS and CDR2 YFSETQ. This CDR3 is built from 13 residues. V dropped 2 bases and J dropped 5 bases, with 8 bases sitting between them. The CDR3 DNA follows: TGCGCCAGCAGCTTAGGGGGTCATCAGCCCCAGCATTTT. It translates to CASSLGGHQPQHF.

The CDR3 is CASSLAGSQETQYF. The CDR3 nucleotides read TGTGCCAGCAGCTTAGCCGGGTCTCAAGAGACCCAGTACTTC. V and J are TRBV7-2 and TRBJ2-5; no firm D call. Trimming stripped 0 bases from V and 2 bases from J, with 7 bases between. There are 14 residues in the CDR3. CDR1 and CDR2 (germline): SGHTA, FQGNSA.

The chain joins TRBV11-2 to TRBJ2-3; TRBD2 aligns across 9 bases. CDR1 is SGHAT and CDR2 is FQNNGV in the germline V gene. The CDR3 has 16 amino acids. J was trimmed by 5 bases and V by 2 bases; bases with no gene match: 8. CDR3 nucleotides: TGTGCCAGCAGCTTACGACTAGCGGAGGGCCGAGATACGCAGTATTTT. Translation gives CASSLRLAEGRDTQYF.

This chain connects TRBV25-1 to TRBJ1-1; 7 bases match TRBD1. J gave up 8 bases and V 6 bases, and 9 bases lay outside the gene matches. CDR1 MGHDK and CDR2 SYGVNS come from the germline V gene. This CDR3 has 13 amino acids. The DNA for the CDR3 is TGTGCCAGCAGGGCGAGACAGGGACGGGAAGCTTTCTTT. It specifies CASRARQGREAFF.

The rearrangement joins TRBV27 to TRBJ1-1; TRBD1 agrees at 10 bases. This CDR3 has 12 amino acids. CDR1 and CDR2 (germline): MNHEY, SMNVEV (reference sequence). With V trimmed by 5 bases and J by 9 bases, 3 bases remained unmatched. The CDR3 DNA reads as TGTGCCAGCAGTCCAGACAGGGGGCAAGCTTTCTTT. It is translated as CASSPDRGQAFF.

In its sample, this clone was seen once. This chain links TRBV5-1 with TRBJ2-3, with 7 bases identical to TRBD2. V lost 4 bases and J lost 0; bases outside the gene matches: 11. This CDR3 is 17 amino acids long. CDR1 and CDR2 (germline): SGHRS, YFSETQ. The CDR3 loop reads CASSPALGLSSTDTQYF. DNA of the CDR3: TGCGCCAGCAGCCCGGCCCTGGGACTATCTAGCACAGATACGCAGTATTTT.

Written as DNA, the CDR3 is TGTGCCAGCAGTCCCCACCGGTCCCTTCCGGGACTCTCCTGGAGGTCCCTCCACTTT. This codes for CASSPHRSLPGLSWRSLHF. The chain links TRBV6-2 or TRBV6-3 to TRBJ1-6; D possibly corresponds to TRBD1 (5 bases). The CDR3 has 19 residues. Germline V lookup: CDR1 MNHEY, CDR2 SVGEGT. Trimming took 5 bases from V and 14 from J, leaving 34 bases between them.

The chain is built from TRBV7-2 and TRBJ2-7; possible D gene TRBD1, 5 bases. Germline V gene sequence: CDR1 SGHTA, CDR2 FQGNSA. V lost 2 bases to trimming and J lost 3 bases, with 11 bases between them. The CDR3 extends over 14 amino acids. This CDR3 reads CASSLNRQGYEQYF. The CDR3 bases are TGTGCCAGCAGCTTAAACAGGCAGGGCTACGAGCAGTACTTC.

This clone has just a few counts. The chain links TRBV29-1 to TRBJ2-7; 8 bases match TRBD2. V was clipped by 7 bases and J by 2 bases; unmatched bases: 10. There are 14 residues in the CDR3. Per the germline V gene, CDR1 is SQVTM and CDR2 is ANQGSEA. Here the CDR3 reads CSARVPGGPYEQYF. For the CDR3, the DNA is TGCAGCGCGCGTGTGCCGGGAGGGCCCTACGAGCAGTACTTC.

This clone has more than one count but fewer than ten. This rearrangement joins TRBV7-8 to TRBJ1-1, with D hard to call. With 5 bases removed from V and 5 bases from J, the gap between germline ends came to 15 bases. Germline V gives CDR1 SGHVS, CDR2 FQNEAQ. The CDR3 is made up of 14 amino acids. The CDR3 region has the DNA TGTGCCAGCAGCGGAGCTCTGGCCGCTACTGAAGCTTTCTTT. Translating gives CASSGALAATEAFF.

The chain is built from TRBV4-1 and TRBJ1-2; D is perhaps TRBD1 (6 bases). The V and J ends lost 1 base and 13 bases respectively, with 16 bases between them. The CDR3 has 13 amino acids. Germline values: CDR1 MGHRA, CDR2 YSYEKL. The CDR3 spells CASSQVGGGKTTF. As DNA, the CDR3 is TGCGCCAGCAGCCAAGTGGGCGGGGGCAAGACCACCTTC.

Note on this clone: The junction and the germline gene differ at one end; a read error may be behind it. This chain connects TRBV7-7 to TRBJ2-7; D perhaps matches TRBD2 (5 bases). This CDR3 spans 13 amino acids. Germline V gene lookup returns CDR1 SSHAT and CDR2 FNYEAQ (reference sequence). The chain's CDR3 is CASSPLDTYEQYF. CDR3 nucleotide sequence: TGTGCTAGCAGCCCACTAGATACCTACGAGCAGTACTTC.

The rearrangement uses TRBV10-3 and TRBJ1-2; 8 bases agree with TRBD1. Per germline, CDR1 ENHRY and CDR2 SYGVKD. CDR3 length: 13 amino acids. V dropped 2 bases and J dropped 4; count of bases not matched to a gene: 0. The CDR3 nucleotides are TGTGCCATCAGTGAGACAGGGGGCTATGGCTACACCTTC. Protein sequence: CAISETGGYGYTF.

The chain uses TRBV5-1 and TRBJ2-7; 7 bases map to TRBD2. After removal of 0 bases from V and 6 bases from J, the junction contained 3 bases not matched to a gene. The CDR3 has 13 residues. From germline, CDR1 is SGHRS and CDR2 YFSETQ. CDR3 residues: CASSLVSSGEQYF. In nucleotides, the CDR3 is TGCGCCAGCAGCTTGGTGTCTAGCGGCGAGCAGTACTTC.

The chain is built from TRBV5-1 and TRBJ1-2; a possible D gene is TRBD1 (5 bases). The CDR3 loop spans 17 amino acids. V was shortened by 3 bases and J by 0 bases, with 18 bases between the two germline ends. Germline CDR1 SGHRS, CDR2 YFSETQ. CDR3: CASSYLFGGSSNYGYTF. CDR3 DNA: TGCGCCAGCAGCTATCTATTTGGGGGGAGTTCTAACTATGGCTACACCTTC.

This chain joins TRBV6-5 and TRBJ2-1; TRBD2 aligns across 13 bases. The germline CDR1 and CDR2 sequences are MNHEY and SVGAGI. This CDR3 region has 14 residues. With 5 bases clipped from V and 10 bases from J, the junction kept 5 bases outside the gene matches. The CDR3 nucleotides read TGTGCCAGCAGTACCGGACTAGCGGGAGCGGAGCAGTTCTTC. Amino acid sequence: CASSTGLAGAEQFF.

The chain uses TRBV7-2 and TRBJ2-7; 12 bases are a match to TRBD2. The V and J ends lost 1 base and 4 bases, in that order; junction bases with no gene match: 14. Germline V gives CDR1 SGHTA, CDR2 FQGNSA. CDR3 length equals 19 residues. The CDR3 loop is CASSLVVSSGGAGSYEQYF. For the CDR3, the DNA is TGTGCCAGCAGCTTAGTAGTTTCTAGCGGGGGGGCCGGTTCATACGAGCAGTACTTC.